The 21 T cell receptor beta chains in this list originate from one sample, sequenced in a study of blood T cell repertoires in COVID-19. Repertoires were generated with immunoSEQ multiplex PCR, while TCRdb's copy carries only in-frame clones and drops some. This table has 200,000 to 300,000 clones, around 83% appearing once. The sample taken for sequencing was peripheral blood. All receptors derive from a man in his forties who had recovered from COVID-19.

The chain carries TRBV7-9 and TRBJ1-3; tentatively, D is TRBD1 (5 bases). Trimming shortened V by 6 bases and J by 0 bases, and 12 bases separated the two germline ends. CDR1 SEHNR and CDR2 FQNEAQ come from the germline V gene (reference sequence). CDR3 length: 15 residues. The CDR3, as DNA: TGTGCCAGCAGTTACCGACAGAGCTCTGGAAACACCATATATTTT. Translated: CASSYRQSSGNTIYF.

The chain combines TRBV13 with TRBJ2-2; 7 nucleotides agree with TRBD1. The J segment lost 5 bases and the V segment lost 4 bases, leaving 13 bases of the junction unmatched. Germline CDR1 PRHDT, CDR2 FYEKMQ (reference sequence). The CDR3 is 17 residues long. The chain's CDR3 is CASSWRDREMGTGELFF. The CDR3 bases are TGTGCCAGCAGCTGGAGAGACAGGGAGATGGGAACCGGGGAGCTGTTTTTT. Using reference TRBV13 and TRBJ2-2 for the parts outside the CDR3, the full variable domain is AAGVIQSPRHLIKEKRETATLKCYPIPRHDTVYWYQQGPGQDPQFLISFYEKMQSDKGSIPDRFSAQQFSDYHSELNMSSLELGDSALYFCASSWRDREMGTGELFFGEGSRLTVL.

This clone has a single count. The gene calls are TRBV4-3 and TRBJ2-7; a weak D match, TRBD2 (6 bases). V dropped 1 base and J dropped 1 base, with 11 bases sitting between them. The germline V gene has CDR1 LGHNA and CDR2 YSLEER. CDR3 length: 15 amino acids. The CDR3 DNA sequence: TGCGCCAGCAGCCAAGCGCCCGGAGGGTCCTACGAGCAGTACTTC. Translation: CASSQAPGGSYEQYF.

The rearrangement links TRBV5-6 to TRBJ1-3, with D tentatively TRBD1 (6 bases). The CDR3 is made up of 14 amino acids. Trimming removed 2 bases from V and 5 bases from J, with 11 bases in between. The V gene's germline CDR1 is SGHDT and CDR2 YYEEEE. CDR3 loop: CASSFPRGRNTIYF. The CDR3 region has the DNA TGTGCCAGCAGCTTCCCCAGGGGAAGAAACACCATATATTTT.

This sequence joins TRBV16 and TRBJ1-3; D gene unclear. Germline V CDR1 and CDR2: KGHSY, FQNENV. Trimming took 1 base from V and 4 from J, leaving 8 bases between them. The CDR3 covers 14 residues. The CDR3 here is CASSQWPRGNTIYF. CDR3 DNA sequence: TGTGCCAGCAGCCAATGGCCCAGAGGAAACACCATATATTTT. The full variable domain, rest sourced from reference TRBV16 and TRBJ1-3, is GEEVAQTPKHLVRGEGQKAKLYCAPIKGHSYVFWYQQVLKNEFKFLISFQNENVFDETGMPKERFSAKCLPNSPCSLEIQATKLEDSAVYFCASSQWPRGNTIYFGEGSWLTVV.

About this clone itself: A read error may produce the germline difference seen at one junction end. The chain is built from TRBV27 and TRBJ2-7; 7 nucleotides agree with TRBD1. CDR1 is MNHEY, CDR2 SMNVEV, per germline (reference sequence). This CDR3 has 11 residues. CDR3 loop: CASTHRRDRSF. In DNA form, the CDR3 reads TGTGCCAGCACCCATCGAAGGGACAGATCCTTC.

J is TRBJ2-7 and V is TRBV4-1; 7 bases line up with TRBD2. CDR3 size: 16 residues. Trimming at V came to 0 bases and at J to 4 bases, leaving 9 bases not matched to a gene. Germline-derived CDR1 and CDR2 are MGHRA and YSYEKL. This chain's CDR3 is CASSQDHPGGSYEQYF. Here the CDR3 DNA reads TGCGCCAGCAGCCAAGATCACCCGGGGGGTTCGTACGAGCAGTACTTC.

V usage is TRBV11-2 and J usage is TRBJ2-1; TRBD2 agrees at 13 bases. After removal of 5 bases from V and 6 bases from J, the junction contained 10 bases not matched to a gene. The V gene's germline CDR1 is SGHAT and CDR2 FQNNGV. The CDR3 sequence is 17 residues long. CDR3 DNA: TGTGCCAGCAGCCATCCGGCGGGGACTAGCGGGACCAATGAGCAGTTCTTC. This gives the protein CASSHPAGTSGTNEQFF.

This clone was counted a single time. The V gene is TRBV14, the J gene TRBJ1-4; no definite D call. The germline gives CDR1 SGHDN, CDR2 FVKESK. This CDR3 spans 16 amino acids. The germline V and J ends were trimmed by 1 base and 6 bases, with 15 bases remaining between them. The chain's CDR3 is CASSQAAGHWDEKLFF. The CDR3 region has the DNA TGTGCCAGCAGCCAAGCCGCGGGTCACTGGGATGAAAAACTGTTTTTT.

This chain joins TRBV7-2 and TRBJ2-3; D might be TRBD2 (5 bases). V lost 3 bases, J lost 5 bases, and 9 bases lay in between. Germline V gives CDR1 SGHTA, CDR2 FQGNSA. CDR3 length: 13 amino acids. The CDR3 nucleotides read TGTGCCAGCAGCTTGGGCGCGGGAGATACGCAGTATTTT. Translation: CASSLGAGDTQYF. The whole variable domain, filled in from reference TRBV7-2 and TRBJ2-3, reads GAGVSQSPSNKVTEKGKDVELRCDPISGHTALYWYRQSLGQGLEFLIYFQGNSAPDKSGLPSDRFSAERTGGSVSTLTIQRTQQEDSAVYLCASSLGAGDTQYFGPGTRLTVL.

The V call is TRBV7-9, the J call TRBJ2-1; the match to TRBD2 covers 8 bases. CDR1 and CDR2 from the germline V gene are SEHNR and FQNEAQ (reference sequence). CDR3 size: 13 residues. Unmatched junction bases numbered 13, after V lost 11 bases and J lost 10 bases. CDR3 amino acids: CASSSRGAQEQFF. Written as DNA, the CDR3 is TGTGCCTCCTCCTCGCGGGGGGCCCAGGAGCAGTTCTTC.

The chain has TRBV6-5 and TRBJ2-3; 8 nucleotides align to TRBD2. V shed 0 bases and J 4 bases; nucleotides not matched to a gene: 3. The CDR3 has 15 residues. The germline gives CDR1 MNHEY, CDR2 SVGAGI. CDR3 nucleotide sequence: TGTGCCAGCAGTTACTCCCCCGGGGGGGCAGATACGCAGTATTTT. Its translation is CASSYSPGGADTQYF.

As to this clone: This specimen includes other DNA sequences encoding the same CDR3. This chain uses TRBV6-1 with TRBJ2-3; 11 positions match TRBD1. Germline assignment: CDR1 MNHNS and CDR2 SASEGT. After removal of 1 base from V and 4 bases from J, the junction contained 1 base not matched to a gene. The CDR3 has 15 residues. CDR3 sequence reads: CASSEGTGGADTQYF. As DNA, the CDR3 is TGTGCCAGCAGTGAAGGGACAGGGGGCGCAGATACGCAGTATTTT.

The chain couples TRBV3-1 (or the pseudogene TRBV3-2) to TRBJ1-1, with TRBD1 matching over 9 bases. In germline, CDR1 is LGHDT, CDR2 YNNKEL (reference sequence). The CDR3 covers 15 residues. V dropped 5 bases and J dropped 5; count of bases not matched to a gene: 9. In DNA form, the CDR3 reads TGTGCCAGCAGCGACCGAACAGGGGGCAGGACTGAAGCTTTCTTT. Its protein is CASSDRTGGRTEAFF.

The V gene is TRBV12-5, the J gene TRBJ2-1; 12 nucleotides line up with TRBD1. Germline values: CDR1 LGHNT, CDR2 FRNRAP. V lost 3 bases to trimming and J lost 5 bases; unmatched junction nucleotides: 5. This CDR3 is built from 16 residues. This chain's CDR3 is CASGLGRDRGHNEQFF. In DNA form, the CDR3 reads TGTGCTAGTGGTTTAGGCCGGGACAGGGGGCACAATGAGCAGTTCTTC.

The chain employs TRBV4-3 and TRBJ2-1; D remains ambiguous. The germline V gene encodes CDR1 LGHNA and CDR2 YSLEER. CDR3 length: 13 amino acids. Trimming shortened V by 0 bases and J by 9 bases, and 9 bases separated the two germline ends. CDR3 in amino acids: CASSQDVASEQFF. Written as DNA, the CDR3 is TGCGCCAGCAGCCAAGATGTAGCTTCTGAGCAGTTCTTC.

The gene calls are TRBV18 and TRBJ1-3, with D possibly being TRBD1 (6 bases). This CDR3 comprises 15 residues. CDR1 and CDR2 (germline): KGHSH, LQKENI. Trimming took off 6 bases at V and 0 bases at J, with 12 bases between the two ends. DNA for the CDR3: TGTGCCAGCTCGCCAGGGGCCTACTCTGGAAACACCATATATTTT. Translated, it gives CASSPGAYSGNTIYF.

This sequence joins TRBV29-1 and TRBJ1-1; D is undetermined. Trimming took off 6 bases at V and 3 bases at J, with 14 bases between the two ends. The CDR3 covers 13 residues. Germline V gene sequence: CDR1 SQVTM, CDR2 ANQGSEA. The CDR3 region has the DNA TGCAGCGTCGCCAGGCTTCTGGACACTGAAGCTTTCTTT. Protein: CSVARLLDTEAFF.

This clone has only a few counts. The chain links TRBV7-9 to TRBJ1-4; D uncertain. Trimming removed 5 bases from V and 8 bases from J, with 15 bases in between. CDR3 length: 14 residues. Germline CDR1 reads SEHNR; CDR2 reads FQNEAQ (reference sequence). This CDR3 is CASSTNRRGEKLFF. The CDR3, as DNA: TGTGCCAGCAGCACGAACCGGCGAGGAGAAAAACTGTTTTTT. Full variable domain (rest looked up from reference TRBV7-9 and TRBJ1-4): DTGVSQNPRHKITKRGQNVTFRCDPISEHNRLYWYRQTLGQGPEFLTYFQNEAQLEKSRLLSDRFSAERPKGSFSTLEIQRTEQGDSAMYLCASSTNRRGEKLFFGSGTQLSVL.

V is TRBV24-1 and J is TRBJ2-1; 13 bases are shared with TRBD2. After removal of 9 bases from V and 5 bases from J, the junction contained 6 bases not matched to a gene. Germline loops: CDR1 KGHDR, CDR2 SFDVKD. This CDR3 comprises 15 residues. Written as DNA, the CDR3 is TGTGCCACCGGGACCGGGACTAGCGGGAACAATGAGCAGTTCTTC. It is translated as CATGTGTSGNNEQFF.

The J gene is TRBJ2-5, the V gene TRBV6-2 or TRBV6-3; D ambiguous. Trimming pared 2 bases from V and 7 bases from J, leaving 8 bases between. Germline loops: CDR1 MNHEY, CDR2 SVGEGT. The length of the CDR3 is 12 residues. The CDR3, as DNA: TGTGCCAGCAGTTACAGTGTCGGGACCCAGTACTTC. This encodes CASSYSVGTQYF.